This TCR beta chain derives from a study of metastatic and nonmetastatic thyroid tumors. TCRdb re-clonotyped the PCR reads through MiXCR. This table holds 20,000 to 25,000 clones, 20% to 30% found once. Until they underwent thyroid surgery, no patient had received any treatment. This clone occurred many times. This CDR3 contains 15 residues. The V end was cut by 3 bases, the J end by 1 base, with 12 bases between. The sequencing sample was made of tumor tissue. This clonotype was obtained from a female donor with papillary thyroid cancer or a benign thyroid nodule (not recorded which). Some clones in this sample may be carry-over from other donors' samples. This chain connects TRBV12-3 or TRBV12-4 to TRBJ2-5; D gene uncertain. CDR3 nucleotides: TGTGCCAGCAGTTTTAACTCGGGCGGCCAAGAGACCCAGTACTTC. It codes for CASSFNSGGQETQYF.